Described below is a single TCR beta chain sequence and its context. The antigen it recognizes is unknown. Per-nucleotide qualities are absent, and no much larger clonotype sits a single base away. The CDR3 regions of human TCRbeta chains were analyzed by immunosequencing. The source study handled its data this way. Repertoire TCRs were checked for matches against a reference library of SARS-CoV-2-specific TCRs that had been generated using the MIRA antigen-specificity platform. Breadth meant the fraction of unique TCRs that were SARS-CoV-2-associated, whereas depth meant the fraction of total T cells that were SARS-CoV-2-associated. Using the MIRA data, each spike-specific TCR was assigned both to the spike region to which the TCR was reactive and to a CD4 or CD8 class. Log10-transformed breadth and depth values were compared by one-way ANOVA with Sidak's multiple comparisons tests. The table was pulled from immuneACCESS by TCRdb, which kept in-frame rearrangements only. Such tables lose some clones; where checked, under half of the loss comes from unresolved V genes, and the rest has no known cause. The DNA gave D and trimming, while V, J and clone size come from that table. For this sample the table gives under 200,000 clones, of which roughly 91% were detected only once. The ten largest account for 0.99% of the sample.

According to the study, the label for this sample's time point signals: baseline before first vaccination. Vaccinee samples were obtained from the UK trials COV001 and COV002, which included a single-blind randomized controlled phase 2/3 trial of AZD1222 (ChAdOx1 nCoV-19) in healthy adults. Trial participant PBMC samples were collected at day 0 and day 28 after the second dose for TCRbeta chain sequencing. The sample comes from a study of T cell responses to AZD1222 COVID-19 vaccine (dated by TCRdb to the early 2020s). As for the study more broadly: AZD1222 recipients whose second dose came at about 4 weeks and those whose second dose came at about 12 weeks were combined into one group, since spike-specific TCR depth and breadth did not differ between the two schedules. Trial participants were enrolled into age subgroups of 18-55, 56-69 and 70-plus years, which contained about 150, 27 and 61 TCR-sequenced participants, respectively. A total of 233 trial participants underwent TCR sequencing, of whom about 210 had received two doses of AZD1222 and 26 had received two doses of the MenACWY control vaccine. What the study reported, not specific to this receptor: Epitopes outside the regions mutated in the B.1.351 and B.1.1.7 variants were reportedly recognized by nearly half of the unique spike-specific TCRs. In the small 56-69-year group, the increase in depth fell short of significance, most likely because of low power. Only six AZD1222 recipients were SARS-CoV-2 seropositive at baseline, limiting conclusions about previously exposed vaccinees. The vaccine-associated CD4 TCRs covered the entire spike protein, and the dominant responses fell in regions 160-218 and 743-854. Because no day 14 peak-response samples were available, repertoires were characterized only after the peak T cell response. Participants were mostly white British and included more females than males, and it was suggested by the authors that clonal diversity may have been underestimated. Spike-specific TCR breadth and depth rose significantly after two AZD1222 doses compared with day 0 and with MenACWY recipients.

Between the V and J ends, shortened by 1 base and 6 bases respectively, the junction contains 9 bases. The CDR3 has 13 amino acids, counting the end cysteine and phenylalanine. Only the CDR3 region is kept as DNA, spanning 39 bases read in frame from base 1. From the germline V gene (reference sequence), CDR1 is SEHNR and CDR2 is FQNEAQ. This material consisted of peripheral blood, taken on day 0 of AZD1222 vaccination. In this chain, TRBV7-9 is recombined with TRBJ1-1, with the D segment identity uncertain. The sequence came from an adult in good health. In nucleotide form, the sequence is TGTGCCAGCAGCTTAGGAGGAATCCCTGAAGCTTTCTTT. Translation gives CASSLGGIPEAFF.